This TCR beta chain came from a study of cytomegalovirus exposure and HLA in healthy donors. Notes on the study in general: Across donors, most TCRs were seen rarely, yet some public ones were widespread. Reported performance of the classifier showed diagnosis of cytomegalovirus status with high specificity and sensitivity.

Points on this clone: Its antigen is currently unknown.

Profiling relied on immunoSEQ multiplex PCR, and the TCRdb table lists in-frame clones only, not all of them. The sample lists tens of thousands of clones, around 94% occurring once. In germline, CDR1 is MDHEN, CDR2 SYDVKM. The V end was cut by 3 bases, the J end by 4 bases, with 10 bases between. The CDR3 contains 14 residues. This sequence originates from a woman in her late teens or twenties in good health and CMV-seropositive. The rearrangement uses TRBV28 and TRBJ1-3, with TRBD1 as a possible D gene (5 bases). What was sequenced was PBMCs. The CDR3 DNA follows: TGTGCCAGCAGTTTCCGGGGGGAGGGAAACACCATATATTTT. Its protein product is CASSFRGEGNTIYF. Supplemented by reference TRBV28 and TRBJ1-3, the full variable domain reads DVKVTQSSRYLVKRTGEKVFLECVQDMDHENMFWYRQDPGLGLRLIYFSYDVKMKEKGDIPEGYSVSREKKERFSLILESASTNQTSMYLCASSFRGEGNTIYFGEGSWLTVV.